A selection of T cell receptor beta chains follows, all from one sample in a study of identical twins. A single record per CDR3 protein comes from TCRdb applying MiXCR to the 5' RACE reads. The sample consists of about 790,000 distinct CDR3 sequences, approximately 18% of them appearing once. This sample was shared with a second study, whose subject was T cells expressing NK-cell markers.

The source material was PBMCs. These receptors were obtained from a woman younger than 35 in good health. CDR3s include the opening cysteine and the closing phenylalanine or tryptophan. Fields, in order: J gene, V gene, D gene, clone size, CDR3 DNA, CDR3 protein. D genes are given only for firm matches. Clone size is stated in some rows and not others, as once, few, many or a class when expanded.

TRBJ2-7,TRBV20-1,TRBD1,few,TGCAGTGCTCGGACGGACAGGTTTTACGAGCAGTACTTC,CSARTDRFYEQYF
TRBJ2-1,TRBV20-1,TRBD2,NA,TGCAGTGCTTTCCGACTAGCGGGAGCATATGAGCAGTTCTTC,CSAFRLAGAYEQFF
TRBJ2-7,TRBV20-1,NA,few,TGCAGTGCCTTTTCATTGGTCTCCTACGAGCAGTACTTC,CSAFSLVSYEQYF
TRBJ2-7,TRBV15,NA,few,TGTGCCACCAGCCACGGACTGTCGAGCTCCTACGAGCAGTACTTC,CATSHGLSSSYEQYF
TRBJ1-4,TRBV7-7,NA,NA,NA,CASTQIEGHVKNCFF
TRBJ2-1,TRBV7-9,TRBD1,NA,TGTGCCAGCAGCTTACCGGGACAGGTTAGACCCAATGAGCAGTTCTTC,CASSLPGQVRPNEQFF
TRBJ2-7,TRBV28,NA,NA,TGTGCCAGCAGTTTCCCCGACAGGACCTACGAGCAGTACTTC,CASSFPDRTYEQYF
TRBJ2-1,TRBV5-5,NA,many,TGTGCCAGCAGCATCCTACAGGGCATGGATTACAATGAGCAGTTCTTC,CASSILQGMDYNEQFF
TRBJ2-1,TRBV5-1,TRBD1,NA,TGCGCCAGCAGCTTAGGGACAGGGAGTCGGGGAGAGCAGTTCTTC,CASSLGTGSRGEQFF
TRBJ1-1,TRBV10-3,NA,few,TGTGCCATCAGTGAGTCCCGACTACCCGCTCCCGGGCCGATGAACACTGAAGCTTTCTTT,CAISESRLPAPGPMNTEAFF
TRBJ2-7,TRBV19,TRBD1,NA,TGTGCCAGTAGTATTGGGGACAGCCAAGGGGAGCAGTACTTC,CASSIGDSQGEQYF